Following are 13 T cell receptor beta chains from one sample sequenced in a study of shared clonotypes between healthy human individuals. Sequencing was performed with immunoSEQ multiplex PCR; in TCRdb, only in-frame clones are kept and a portion is missing. The sample gives about 1.1 million clones, about 84% of which show up once; more than 0.55% is in the top ten. Sequenced: memory CD4+ T cells from PBMCs. Subset here: CD45RA-negative fraction. Source of these receptors: a man aged 18 to 35 in good health. Some clones in this sample may be carry-over from other donors' samples.

The V call is TRBV27, the J call TRBJ2-1; 13 positions agree with TRBD2. V was clipped by 5 bases and J by 3 bases; unmatched bases: 7. This CDR3 region has 17 residues. CDR1 MNHEY and CDR2 SMNVEV come from the germline V gene (reference sequence). CDR3 bases: TGTGCCAGCAGTCACCCGGGACTAGCGGGACTCTACAATGAGCAGTTCTTC. Translation gives CASSHPGLAGLYNEQFF.

The V call is TRBV20-1, the J call TRBJ1-2, with TRBD1 as a possible D gene (5 bases). The length of the CDR3 is 11 residues. The V and J ends lost 2 bases and 6 bases respectively, with 7 bases between them. Germline CDR1 is DFQATT and CDR2 is SNEGSKA (reference sequence). The chain's CDR3 is CSARQGDGYTF. CDR3 in DNA: TGCAGTGCTAGACAGGGCGATGGCTACACCTTC.

This clone has only a few counts. V and J are TRBV6-1 and TRBJ2-2; D assignment may be TRBD1 or TRBD2 (5 bases each). Per germline, CDR1 MNHNS and CDR2 SASEGT. Deletions cut 11 bases from V and 2 bases from J, with 18 bases between. CDR3 length: 15 amino acids. The CDR3 region is CAGARGDFNTGELFF. The DNA for the CDR3 is TGTGCCGGCGCAAGGGGAGACTTTAACACCGGGGAGCTGTTTTTT.

The chain combines TRBV5-6 with TRBJ2-7; TRBD2 might be the D (5 bases). Per germline, CDR1 SGHDT and CDR2 YYEEEE. This CDR3 has 13 residues. The V end was cut by 6 bases, the J end by 5 bases, with 15 bases between. The CDR3 region has the DNA TGTGCCAGCAACTCGCGCCGGGGAGACGAGCAGTACTTC. It specifies CASNSRRGDEQYF.

This clone was detected only once. This chain joins TRBV5-1 and TRBJ2-1, with D tentatively TRBD1 (5 bases). CDR3 length: 15 amino acids. V shed 5 bases and J shed 0 bases, with 12 bases lying between them. Germline lookup yields CDR1 SGHRS and CDR2 YFSETQ. The CDR3 nucleotides are TGCGCCAGCAGTAGTAGTAGGGGCTCCTACAATGAGCAGTTCTTC. Its protein is CASSSSRGSYNEQFF.

The V and J genes are TRBV6-5 and TRBJ2-3; D not resolved. The CDR3 length is 13 residues. Germline V gene sequence: CDR1 MNHEY, CDR2 SVGAGI. V was cut by 5 bases and J by 1 base, with 7 bases left in between. The CDR3 is CASSPHGTDTQYF. DNA of the CDR3: TGTGCCAGCAGTCCCCATGGCACAGATACGCAGTATTTT.

The V gene is TRBV29-1, the J gene TRBJ2-2; the match to TRBD1 covers 7 bases. Germline V gene lookup returns CDR1 SQVTM and CDR2 ANQGSEA. Losses at the gene ends were 5 bases for V and 7 bases for J; bases not matched to a gene: 4. CDR3 length equals 12 residues. The CDR3 loop is CSVKRGLGELFF. The DNA for the CDR3 is TGCAGCGTTAAGAGGGGGCTCGGGGAGCTGTTTTTT.

This chain links TRBV12-5 with TRBJ2-1; 9 nucleotides match TRBD2. The CDR3 is made up of 15 amino acids. Germline-derived CDR1 and CDR2 are LGHNT and FRNRAP. After removal of 5 bases from V and 7 bases from J, the junction contained 9 bases not matched to a gene. The CDR3 nucleotides read TGTGCTAGTGGTCTCAGACTAGCGGCCGCAAATGAGCAGTTCTTC. Translating gives CASGLRLAAANEQFF.

Details on this clone: This CDR3 is also generated by other DNA sequences in the sample. The chain employs TRBV7-9 and TRBJ2-5, with D maybe TRBD2 (6 bases). The CDR3 has 13 residues. Per germline, CDR1 SEHNR and CDR2 FQNEAQ (reference sequence). V dropped 5 bases and J dropped 2 bases, with 9 bases sitting between them. The CDR3 sequence: CASSLGTQETQYF. CDR3 sequence (DNA): TGTGCCAGCAGCCTTGGGACTCAAGAGACCCAGTACTTC. Variable domain in full (rest from reference TRBV7-9 and TRBJ2-5): DTGVSQNPRHKITKRGQNVTFRCDPISEHNRLYWYRQTLGQGPEFLTYFQNEAQLEKSRLLSDRFSAERPKGSFSTLEIQRTEQGDSAMYLCASSLGTQETQYFGPGTRLLVL.

The genes are TRBV28 and TRBJ1-5; 10 nucleotides align to TRBD1. Per the germline V gene, CDR1 is MDHEN and CDR2 is SYDVKM. V was clipped by 8 bases and J by 2 bases; unmatched bases: 6. This CDR3 is built from 15 residues. The CDR3 bases are TGTGCCAGCCAGACAGGGGGCTTGGGCAATCAGCCCCAGCATTTT. It codes for CASQTGGLGNQPQHF.

The sample holds a few counts of this clone. The gene calls are TRBV2 and TRBJ2-1, with TRBD1 as a possible D gene (5 bases). The V gene's germline CDR1 is SNHLY and CDR2 FYNNEI. There are 15 residues in the CDR3. The V end lost 6 bases, the J end lost 5 bases, and 17 bases lay between the germline ends. Here the CDR3 reads CASSPDRQGNNEQFF. CDR3 nucleotides: TGTGCCAGCAGCCCGGATCGGCAGGGAAACAATGAGCAGTTCTTC. The entire variable domain, with the rest obtained from reference TRBV2 and TRBJ2-1, is as follows: EPEVTQTPSHQVTQMGQEVILRCVPISNHLYFYWYRQILGQKVEFLVSFYNNEISEKSEIFDDQFSVERPDGSNFTLKIRSTKLEDSAMYFCASSPDRQGNNEQFFGPGTRLTVL.

On this clone: The sample holds other DNA sequences that translate to the same CDR3. The V gene is TRBV10-3, the J gene TRBJ2-1; 10 positions match TRBD2. There are 17 residues in the CDR3. The trim removed 1 base at V and 0 bases at J, leaving 3 bases unmatched. CDR1 is ENHRY and CDR2 is SYGVKD in the germline V gene. The CDR3 DNA follows: TGTGCCATCAGTGAGTTACGGACTAGCGGCTCCTACAATGAGCAGTTCTTC. Amino acids: CAISELRTSGSYNEQFF.

The CDR3 is CASSSFLSGQSTDTQYF. The CDR3 DNA sequence: TGTGCCAGCAGTTCTTTCCTTTCGGGACAGAGCACAGATACGCAGTATTTT. This chain joins TRBV28 and TRBJ2-3; 7 bases align to TRBD1. Germline V gives CDR1 MDHEN, CDR2 SYDVKM. With 4 bases clipped from V and 0 bases from J, the junction kept 10 bases outside the gene matches. This CDR3 contains 17 residues.